Listed here are 12 T cell receptor beta chains from one sample, sequenced in a study of shared clonotypes between healthy human individuals. Repertoires were generated with immunoSEQ multiplex PCR, while TCRdb's copy carries only in-frame clones and drops some. The sample yields some 680,000 clones, more than 70% seen once. Sequenced: memory CD4+ T cells sorted from blood. Described subset: CD45RA-negative fraction. These receptors all stem from a woman between 25 and 40 years old in good health.

This clone came up many times. V gene TRBV2 combines with J gene TRBJ2-3; the D is unclear. Looked up from germline, CDR1 is SNHLY and CDR2 is FYNNEI. This CDR3 region has 14 residues. V shed 7 bases and J shed 4 bases, with 15 bases lying between them. The CDR3 here is CASTASTASDTQYF. The CDR3 nucleotides read TGTGCCAGCACCGCTTCAACCGCATCAGATACGCAGTATTTT.

The rearrangement joins TRBV10-3 to TRBJ1-4; 10 bases align to TRBD1. CDR1 is ENHRY, CDR2 SYGVKD, per germline. This CDR3 region has 15 residues. V was pared by 0 bases and J by 10 bases, with 5 bases of the junction left unmatched. The CDR3 DNA reads as TGTGCCATCAGTGAGTCGACAGGGGGCAGTGGAAAACTGTTTTTT. It yields the protein CAISESTGGSGKLFF.

Concerning this clone itself: A far larger clone is one nucleotide away, so this likely arose from a read error. The chain joins TRBV19 to TRBJ2-6; the D is unclear. The CDR3 is made up of 12 amino acids. Deletions cut 5 bases from V and 1 base from J, with 0 bases between. Germline V gene lookup returns CDR1 LNHDA and CDR2 SQIVND (reference sequence). CDR3 DNA sequence: TGTGCCAGTAGTTCTGGGGCCAACGTCCTGACTTTC. It encodes CASSSGANVLTF.

To note about this clone: It may be a read error: a sequence one base away is much more abundant. The identical CDR3 is also encoded by other nucleotide sequences in the sample. CDR3 sequence (DNA): TGTGCCAGCAGCTTAGATAGCTCTGGGGCCAACGTCCTGACTTTC. Translating it yields CASSLDSSGANVLTF. This rearrangement joins TRBV7-3 to TRBJ2-6; D remains unclear. The V end lost 2 bases, the J end lost 0 bases, and 5 bases lay between the germline ends. This CDR3 has 15 amino acids. The V gene's germline CDR1 is SGHTA and CDR2 FQGTGA.

The gene calls are TRBV6-5 and TRBJ1-2; D is perhaps TRBD1 (5 bases). V was cut by 6 bases and J by 5 bases, with 13 bases left in between. This CDR3 comprises 13 residues. The germline V gene encodes CDR1 MNHEY and CDR2 SVGAGI. The CDR3 DNA reads as TGTGCCAGCAGCCCTGGAACAGGATATGGCTACACCTTC. Its translation: CASSPGTGYGYTF.

This clone was recorded many times. The chain links TRBV28 to TRBJ2-7; 8 nucleotides align to TRBD1. CDR3 length: 15 amino acids. The trim removed 5 bases at V and 6 bases at J, leaving 12 bases unmatched. In germline, CDR1 is MDHEN, CDR2 SYDVKM. As DNA, the CDR3 is TGTGCCAGCAGTCTTCATCCAGGGGGCTCTTTCGAGCAGTACTTC. Protein sequence: CASSLHPGGSFEQYF.

This clone was counted only a few times. The chain uses TRBV6-1 and TRBJ2-7; unclear D gene. Trimming cost V 6 bases and J 4 bases, with 13 bases left between them. The CDR3 contains 13 residues. Germline V gene lookup returns CDR1 MNHNS and CDR2 SASEGT. The CDR3 nucleotides read TGTGCCAGCAGCCACGAGGTCCAATACGAGCAGTACTTC. This gives the protein CASSHEVQYEQYF.

The rearrangement joins TRBV6-6 to TRBJ1-6, with TRBD1 as a possible D gene (6 bases). The CDR3 is 16 residues long. Germline CDR1 is MNHNY and CDR2 is SVGAGI (reference sequence). Trimming shortened V by 7 bases and J by 5 bases, and 18 bases separated the two germline ends. The CDR3 region is CASTKNRDNDNSPLHF. Written as DNA, the CDR3 is TGTGCCAGCACCAAGAACCGGGACAATGATAATTCACCCCTCCACTTT.

The chain has TRBV19 and TRBJ1-5; 8 bases match TRBD1. The CDR3 spans 16 residues. J gave up 4 bases and V 4 bases, and 9 bases lay outside the gene matches. Germline CDR1 reads LNHDA; CDR2 reads SQIVND (reference sequence). Here the CDR3 reads CASSRRDRGWNQPQHF. The CDR3 nucleotides read TGTGCCAGTAGTAGACGAGACAGGGGATGGAATCAGCCCCAGCATTTT.

This clone was detected only a few times. J is TRBJ1-1 and V is TRBV20-1, with no clear D. V gave up 1 base and J gave up 7 bases, with 7 bases separating them. The germline CDR1 and CDR2 sequences are DFQATT and SNEGSKA (reference sequence). This CDR3 comprises 11 residues. The CDR3 is CSARATLEAFF. The CDR3 region has the DNA TGCAGTGCTAGAGCCACCCTTGAAGCTTTCTTT.

The V call is TRBV9, the J call TRBJ1-3; 11 bases map to TRBD1. The CDR3 sequence is 17 residues long. The germline CDR1 and CDR2 sequences are SGDLS and YYNGEE. V shed 3 bases, J shed 1 base, and the junction held 6 bases outside the gene matches. The CDR3 region is CASSAPGTGGSGNTIYF. The CDR3 coding sequence is TGTGCCAGCAGCGCACCCGGGACAGGGGGTTCTGGAAACACCATATATTTT. The full variable domain, its missing parts supplied by reference TRBV9 and TRBJ1-3, is DSGVTQTPKHLITATGQRVTLRCSPRSGDLSVYWYQQSLDQGLQFLIQYYNGEERAKGNILERFSAQQFPDLHSELNLSSLELGDSALYFCASSAPGTGGSGNTIYFGEGSWLTVV.

The chain has TRBV18 and TRBJ1-1; TRBD1 agrees at 7 bases. V lost 6 bases to trimming and J lost 1 base; unmatched junction nucleotides: 11. CDR1 is KGHSH and CDR2 is LQKENI in the germline V gene. The CDR3 runs to 16 residues. The CDR3 is CASSPGQLRPNTEAFF. CDR3 DNA: TGTGCCAGCTCGCCGGGACAGCTGAGACCGAACACTGAAGCTTTCTTT.